This is a list of T cell receptor beta chains from one sample in a study of regulatory T cells in long-lasting Graves disease. MiXCR, applied by TCRdb to the multiplex PCR reads, yields one record per CDR3 protein. The data show 650,000 to 700,000 distinct CDR3 sequences, 30% seen once. The sample consisted of peripheral blood mononuclear cells (PBMCs), taken when the disease was refractory, from a patient treated with antithyroid drugs. The receptor set was obtained from a female donor with Graves disease. CDR3s include the opening cysteine and the closing phenylalanine or tryptophan. A D gene is named only where the DNA matches it firmly. Some rows mark clone size as missing; the rest say once, few, many or name a class of expanded clone.

>TRBV2|TRBD2|TRBJ2-1|few
CASSEALRGTSGTEQFF
TGTGCCAGCAGTGAAGCGCTTCGGGGGACTAGCGGGACTGAGCAGTTCTTC
>TRBV2|NA|TRBJ1-1|many
CASSPWSGTEAFF
TGTGCCAGCAGCCCCTGGTCGGGCACTGAAGCTTTCTTT
>TRBV3-1|NA|TRBJ2-7|NA
CASSQITGADEQYF
TGTGCCAGCAGCCAAATTACGGGAGCGGACGAGCAGTACTTC
>TRBV30|NA|TRBJ2-7|few
CAWSAGTYEQYF
TGTGCCTGGAGTGCGGGTACCTACGAGCAGTACTTC
>TRBV3-1|NA|TRBJ2-5|few
CASSPTGLETQYF
TGTGCCAGCAGCCCGACAGGATTGGAGACCCAGTACTTC
>TRBV28|TRBD1|TRBJ1-1|few
CASRSSGTENTEAFF
TGTGCCAGCAGATCCTCCGGGACAGAAAACACTGAAGCTTTCTTT
>TRBV7-9|NA|TRBJ2-4|NA
CASSLELLAKNIQYF
TGTGCCAGCAGCTTAGAACTTCTGGCCAAAAACATTCAGTACTTC
>TRBV30|NA|TRBJ1-1|NA
CAWSVTGMNTEAFF
TGTGCCTGGAGTGTGACAGGTATGAACACTGAAGCTTTCTTT
>TRBV30|NA|TRBJ1-1|NA
CAWRDRMNTEAFF
TGTGCCTGGAGGGACAGAATGAACACTGAAGCTTTCTTT
>TRBV5-1|NA|TRBJ1-1|NA
CASSEGRQTEAFF
TGCGCCAGCAGTGAAGGGAGGCAAACTGAAGCTTTCTTT
>TRBV6-2/TRBV6-3|NA|TRBJ1-2|NA
CASSVDRAHGYTF
TGTGCCAGCAGTGTTGACAGAGCCCATGGCTACACCTTC
>TRBV7-2|TRBD1|TRBJ1-1|NA
CASNWTGQLNTEAFF
TGTGCCAGCAACTGGACAGGGCAATTGAACACTGAAGCTTTCTTT
>TRBV6-1|NA|TRBJ2-7|many
CASSEGVYWGYF
TGTGCCAGCAGTGAAGGGGTTTACTGGGGGTACTTC
>TRBV25-1|TRBD1|TRBJ2-2|NA
CASSEGGTGKYTGELFF
TGTGCCAGCAGTGAAGGGGGGACAGGGAAATACACCGGGGAGCTGTTTTTT
>TRBV30|NA|TRBJ1-5|NA
CAWSTGNQPQHF
TGTGCCTGGAGCACAGGCAATCAGCCCCAGCATTTT
>TRBV20-1|TRBD1|TRBJ1-5|few
CSASGQGRNQPQHF
TGCAGTGCGAGCGGACAGGGTAGGAATCAGCCCCAGCATTTT